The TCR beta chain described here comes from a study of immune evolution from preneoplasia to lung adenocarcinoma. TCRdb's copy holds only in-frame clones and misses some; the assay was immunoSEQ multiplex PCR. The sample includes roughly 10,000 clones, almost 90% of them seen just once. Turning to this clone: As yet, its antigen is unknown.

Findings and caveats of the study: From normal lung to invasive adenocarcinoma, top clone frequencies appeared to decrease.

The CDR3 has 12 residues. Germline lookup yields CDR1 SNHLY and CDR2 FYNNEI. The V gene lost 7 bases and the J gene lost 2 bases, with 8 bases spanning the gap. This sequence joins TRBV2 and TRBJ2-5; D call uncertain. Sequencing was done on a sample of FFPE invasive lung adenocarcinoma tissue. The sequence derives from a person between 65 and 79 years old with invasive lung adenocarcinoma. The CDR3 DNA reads TGTGCCAGCACGGTCCCTCAAGAGACCCAGTACTTC. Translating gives CASTVPQETQYF.